Here is one T cell receptor (beta chain) with its context. This sample is part of a study of blood T cell repertoires in COVID-19. Grouping used clinical history reported by participants in a survey and questionnaire. Data came from immunoSEQ multiplex PCR; TCRdb stores just in-frame clones and leaves some out. The sample carries 250,000 or so clones, approximately 90% recorded once. The CDR3 is made up of 16 amino acids. The trim removed 4 bases at V and 2 bases at J, leaving 9 bases unmatched. Germline CDR1 is MNHEY and CDR2 is SVGAGI. This clonotype originated in a man aged 35 to 55 who had been exposed to COVID-19. Source material: PBMCs or T cells enriched from blood (not recorded which). The chain links TRBV6-5 to TRBJ2-3, with 7 bases fitting TRBD1. The CDR3 DNA follows: TGTGCCAGCAGTTCCCACGGGACAGTAGACACAGATACGCAGTATTTT. Translation: CASSSHGTVDTDTQYF.